The 10 T cell receptor beta chains below all came from one sample that was sequenced in a study of T cell responses to AZD1222 COVID-19 vaccine. This table comes from immunoSEQ multiplex PCR, and its TCRdb copy is limited to in-frame clones, with some not included. Of roughly 180,000 clones listed, around 94% were seen once; the top ten hold around 0.66%. This sample comprised peripheral blood, obtained on day 0 of AZD1222 vaccination. Source of these receptors: an adult in good health.

The genes are TRBV5-1 and TRBJ1-3; D is perhaps TRBD1 (5 bases). Germline CDR1 is SGHRS and CDR2 is YFSETQ. Trimming pared 4 bases from V and 4 bases from J, leaving 18 bases between. The CDR3 totals 16 residues. DNA of the CDR3: TGCGCCAGCAGCACAGGACCGAATCTCTCGGGAAACACCATATATTTT. It specifies CASSTGPNLSGNTIYF.

The chain links TRBV7-8 to TRBJ1-5; D gene uncertain. Germline V gives CDR1 SGHVS, CDR2 FQNEAQ. Deletions cut 3 bases from V and 3 bases from J, with 21 bases between. This CDR3 has 18 amino acids. The CDR3 loop reads CASSFRGWGGMDNQPQHF. As DNA, the CDR3 is TGTGCCAGCAGCTTTCGAGGTTGGGGAGGGATGGACAATCAGCCCCAGCATTTT.

The rearrangement links TRBV5-5 to TRBJ1-6, with D perhaps matching TRBD1 (6 bases). V was shortened by 4 bases and J by 9 bases, with 14 bases between the two germline ends. The germline V gene encodes CDR1 SGHKS and CDR2 YYEKEE (reference sequence). This CDR3 has 14 amino acids. The CDR3 DNA sequence: TGTGCCAGCAGCCATAGGACAGAATTTTCACCCCTCCACTTT. Its translation: CASSHRTEFSPLHF.

The chain recombines TRBV20-1 with TRBJ2-3; D is unclear. CDR1 is DFQATT and CDR2 is SNEGSKA in the germline V gene (reference sequence). This CDR3 has 10 residues. The ends were cut back, 5 bases at V and 5 bases at J, with 5 bases in the middle. The DNA for the CDR3 is TGCAGTGCTCCTCAAGATACGCAGTATTTT. Its protein product is CSAPQDTQYF.

J is TRBJ1-2 and V is TRBV30, with D hard to call. Germline lookup yields CDR1 GTSNPN and CDR2 SVGIG (reference sequence). This CDR3 is 13 amino acids long. Trimming stripped 2 bases from V and 8 bases from J, with 15 bases between. CDR3 sequence: CAWSFRRLSGYTF. DNA for the CDR3: TGTGCCTGGAGTTTCAGGAGGCTTTCCGGCTACACCTTC.

This chain connects TRBV2 to TRBJ2-1, with TRBD2 identical over 12 bases. CDR1 and CDR2 (germline): SNHLY, FYNNEI. The CDR3 extends over 16 amino acids. Germline trimming cut 8 bases from V and 8 bases from J; bases unmatched to any gene: 13. This chain's CDR3 is CASGLSSGRAVHEQFF. The CDR3 DNA follows: TGTGCCAGCGGTCTGTCTAGCGGGAGGGCGGTCCATGAGCAGTTCTTC. Combining the CDR3 with reference TRBV2 and TRBJ2-1 gives the whole variable domain EPEVTQTPSHQVTQMGQEVILRCVPISNHLYFYWYRQILGQKVEFLVSFYNNEISEKSEIFDDQFSVERPDGSNFTLKIRSTKLEDSAMYFCASGLSSGRAVHEQFFGPGTRLTVL.

The chain employs TRBV28 and TRBJ2-1, with D possibly matching TRBD2 (5 bases). The CDR3 is made up of 15 amino acids. Deletions cut 5 bases from V and 7 bases from J, with 18 bases between. Germline CDR1 is MDHEN and CDR2 is SYDVKM. The CDR3 here is CASSPAWESQNEQFF. DNA of the CDR3: TGTGCCAGCAGTCCCGCGTGGGAGTCCCAAAATGAGCAGTTCTTC.

The CDR3, as DNA: TGTGCCAGCAGTGGCCGTTCTGGTGACAGGGGAAGCACTGAAGCTTTCTTT. This gives the protein CASSGRSGDRGSTEAFF. The chain is built from TRBV6-1 and TRBJ1-1; 8 bases line up with TRBD1. Germline lookup yields CDR1 MNHNS and CDR2 SASEGT. V lost 4 bases, J lost 4 bases, and 14 bases stayed unmatched. The CDR3 is made up of 17 amino acids.

The chain couples TRBV7-9 to TRBJ2-2, with 7 bases fitting TRBD1. The J segment lost 0 bases and the V segment lost 3 bases, leaving 7 bases of the junction unmatched. The CDR3 sequence is 17 residues long. CDR1 SEHNR and CDR2 FQNEAQ come from the germline V gene (reference sequence). CDR3 amino acids: CASSFLMGQTNTGELFF. Written as DNA, the CDR3 is TGTGCCAGCAGCTTCCTCATGGGACAGACGAACACCGGGGAGCTGTTTTTT.

This sequence joins TRBV27 and TRBJ1-4; tentatively, D is TRBD1 (6 bases). V was shortened by 4 bases and J by 7 bases, with 16 bases between the two germline ends. Germline V gene lookup returns CDR1 MNHEY and CDR2 SMNVEV (reference sequence). There are 15 residues in the CDR3. DNA for the CDR3: TGTGCCAGCAGTTCAACAGGGACGACGGTTGAAAAACTGTTTTTT. Translated: CASSSTGTTVEKLFF.